The 20 T cell receptor beta chains below were found in one sample sequenced in a study of T cell changes during pregnancy in multiple sclerosis. Sequencing used immunoSEQ multiplex PCR; TCRdb keeps in-frame clones, though not all of them. The data hold 70,000 to 95,000 clones, with 85% to 95% observed a single time. This specimen consisted of peripheral blood, obtained in the third trimester of pregnancy. The source of these receptors is a female donor with multiple sclerosis, enrolled in a pregnancy study.

The chain joins TRBV7-2 to TRBJ1-1, with 8 bases matching TRBD1. V lost 2 bases and J lost 7; bases outside the gene matches: 9. The germline gives CDR1 SGHTA, CDR2 FQGNSA. The CDR3 is 15 amino acids. For the CDR3, the DNA is TGTGCCAGCAGCTTACCAGGGGGCCGGTCCCATGAAGCTTTCTTT. It yields the protein CASSLPGGRSHEAFF.

This chain uses TRBV28 with TRBJ1-1; a weak D match, TRBD1 (5 bases). Trimming removed 3 bases from V and 10 bases from J, with 12 bases in between. This CDR3 contains 12 residues. From germline, CDR1 is MDHEN and CDR2 SYDVKM. The CDR3 loop is CASSLSGVVAFF. The CDR3 DNA sequence: TGTGCCAGCAGTTTGTCGGGGGTCGTAGCTTTCTTT.

The genes are TRBV19 and TRBJ1-5; unclear D gene. V dropped 7 bases and J dropped 6 bases, with 16 bases sitting between them. Per the germline V gene, CDR1 is LNHDA and CDR2 is SQIVND (reference sequence). CDR3 length: 14 residues. CDR3 sequence (DNA): TGTGCCAGTACCAAAAACAGAGTAGTTCAGCCCCAGCATTTT. As protein: CASTKNRVVQPQHF.

Written as DNA, the CDR3 is TGTGCCTGGACCACTATGAACACTGAAGCTTTCTTT. Its translation is CAWTTMNTEAFF. The V gene is TRBV30, the J gene TRBJ1-1; D is ambiguous. Germline values: CDR1 GTSNPN, CDR2 SVGIG (reference sequence). V gave up 4 bases and J gave up 0 bases, with 6 bases separating them. The CDR3 is 12 amino acids.

This clone showed up just once. The CDR3 protein is CAVPRQPEYGYTF. In nucleotides, the CDR3 is TGTGCCGTCCCGAGACAGCCGGAATATGGCTACACCTTC. This chain uses TRBV28 with TRBJ1-2, with D perhaps matching TRBD1 (5 bases). V shed 11 bases and J shed 5 bases, with 18 bases lying between them. CDR1 and CDR2 from the germline V gene are MDHEN and SYDVKM. This CDR3 is built from 13 residues.

This chain connects TRBV4-1 to TRBJ2-5; 11 positions agree with TRBD1. This CDR3 region has 16 residues. Germline V CDR1 and CDR2: MGHRA, YSYEKL. V trimming: 1 base; J trimming: 7 bases; junction bases outside the gene matches: 8. The CDR3 bases are TGCGCCAGCAGCCAAGGTCCGGGACAGGGGGATGGGACCCAGTACTTC. This translates into CASSQGPGQGDGTQYF.

This sequence joins TRBV27 and TRBJ2-7, with TRBD2 matching 10 bases. This CDR3 region has 14 residues. The germline V gene has CDR1 MNHEY and CDR2 SMNVEV (reference sequence). Trimming cost V 2 bases and J 5 bases; bases outside gene matches: 3. DNA of the CDR3: TGTGCCAGCAGTTTAAGAGGGACTAGCGACGAGCAGTACTTC. This gives the protein CASSLRGTSDEQYF.

This rearrangement joins TRBV5-6 to TRBJ1-4; 8 nucleotides agree with TRBD1. Germline loops: CDR1 SGHDT, CDR2 YYEEEE. CDR3 length: 14 residues. The V gene end was trimmed by 3 bases and the J gene end by 2 bases; junction bases not matched to a gene: 0. The CDR3 reads CASSWTGTNEKLFF. CDR3 DNA sequence: TGTGCCAGCAGCTGGACAGGGACTAATGAAAAACTGTTTTTT.

The chain uses TRBV15 and TRBJ1-4, with D tentatively TRBD1 (5 bases). Deletions cut 0 bases from V and 6 bases from J, with 11 bases between. The CDR3 sequence is 15 residues long. Germline CDR1 is LNHNV and CDR2 is YYDKDF (reference sequence). The CDR3: CATSRDGHTDEKLFF. In nucleotides, the CDR3 is TGTGCCACCAGCAGAGATGGACACACAGATGAAAAACTGTTTTTT.

CDR3 residues: CASSLTGLNQPQHF. CDR3 in DNA: TGCGCCAGCAGCCTGACAGGGTTGAATCAGCCCCAGCATTTT. The chain carries TRBV5-1 and TRBJ1-5; TRBD1 agrees at 7 bases. CDR3 length: 14 residues. Germline V gene lookup returns CDR1 SGHRS and CDR2 YFSETQ. The junction had 5 bases not matched to a gene; V was cut back by 4 bases and J by 4 bases.

V gene TRBV6-5 combines with J gene TRBJ1-6; tentatively, D is TRBD1 (6 bases). This CDR3 is built from 15 residues. V was cut by 5 bases and J by 5 bases, with 13 bases left in between. Germline assignment: CDR1 MNHEY and CDR2 SVGAGI. Here the CDR3 reads CASSRADSNNSPLHF. The DNA for the CDR3 is TGTGCCAGCAGTAGAGCGGACAGCAATAATTCACCCCTCCACTTT.

V is TRBV28 and J is TRBJ2-7; no clear D gene. CDR1 is MDHEN, CDR2 SYDVKM, per germline. With 2 bases removed from V and 0 bases from J, the gap between germline ends came to 17 bases. CDR3 length: 17 residues. The chain's CDR3 is CASSLVVRQTSSYEQYF. The DNA of the CDR3 is TGTGCCAGCAGTTTAGTGGTCCGTCAAACCAGCTCCTACGAGCAGTACTTC.

CDR3 in amino acids: CASSVGGLAGGREQFF. CDR3 coding DNA: TGTGCCAGCAGCGTAGGGGGGCTAGCGGGAGGACGAGAGCAGTTCTTC. V usage is TRBV9 and J usage is TRBJ2-1; TRBD2 agrees at 11 bases. The CDR3 is made up of 16 amino acids. After removal of 0 bases from V and 10 bases from J, the junction contained 9 bases not matched to a gene. Germline V gene lookup returns CDR1 SGDLS and CDR2 YYNGEE. Together with reference TRBV9 and TRBJ2-1, the CDR3 gives the full variable domain: DSGVTQTPKHLITATGQRVTLRCSPRSGDLSVYWYQQSLDQGLQFLIQYYNGEERAKGNILERFSAQQFPDLHSELNLSSLELGDSALYFCASSVGGLAGGREQFFGPGTRLTVL.

This chain joins TRBV28 and TRBJ1-2, with TRBD1 matching over 8 bases. V shed 4 bases and J 4 bases; nucleotides not matched to a gene: 5. The CDR3 runs to 14 residues. The V gene's germline CDR1 is MDHEN and CDR2 SYDVKM. The CDR3 sequence: CASSSRGRGYGYTF. The CDR3, as DNA: TGTGCCAGCAGTTCCAGGGGGCGAGGCTATGGCTACACCTTC.

V and J are TRBV18 and TRBJ1-5; 10 bases agree with TRBD1. The germline gives CDR1 KGHSH, CDR2 LQKENI. The length of the CDR3 is 15 residues. J lost 3 bases, V lost 4 bases, and 3 bases had no gene match. The CDR3 loop is CASSRGQGDNQPQHF. The CDR3 bases are TGTGCCAGCTCACGCGGACAGGGGGACAATCAGCCCCAGCATTTT.

The count of this clone is one. The rearrangement links TRBV7-8 to TRBJ1-2; 9 bases line up with TRBD1. J lost 8 bases, V lost 5 bases, and 12 bases had no gene match. The CDR3 is 15 residues long. Germline-derived CDR1 and CDR2 are SGHVS and FQNEAQ. CDR3 nucleotides: TGTGCCAGCAGCCAAAGTACAGGGGGCGTTGGCGGCTACACCTTC. The encoded protein is CASSQSTGGVGGYTF.

The J gene is TRBJ1-4, the V gene TRBV7-9, with a weak D call TRBD1 (6 bases). CDR1 is SEHNR and CDR2 is FQNEAQ in the germline V gene (reference sequence). The CDR3 length is 14 residues. Trimming left V 6 bases short and J 4 bases short, with 12 bases between. This CDR3 is CASSPGQNNEKLFF. The DNA of the CDR3 is TGTGCCAGCAGTCCAGGACAGAATAATGAAAAACTGTTTTTT.

The chain is built from TRBV4-3 and TRBJ1-1, with 9 positions matching TRBD1. After removal of 3 bases from V and 1 base from J, the junction contained 3 bases not matched to a gene. CDR3 length equals 15 residues. Germline lookup yields CDR1 LGHNA and CDR2 YSLEER. This CDR3 reads CASSQDRGWNTEAFF. CDR3 nucleotides: TGCGCCAGCAGCCAGGACAGGGGTTGGAACACTGAAGCTTTCTTT.

The J gene is TRBJ2-5, the V gene TRBV5-4; no reliable D call. Germline assignment: CDR1 SGHNT and CDR2 YYREEE (reference sequence). V was pared by 1 base and J by 1 base, with 11 bases between. The length of the CDR3 is 15 residues. The CDR3 loop is CASSLSALRQETQYF. Written as DNA, the CDR3 is TGTGCCAGCAGCTTGTCTGCTCTACGCCAAGAGACCCAGTACTTC.

The chain links TRBV7-9 to TRBJ2-3, with 8 bases fitting TRBD2. Per germline, CDR1 SEHNR and CDR2 FQNEAQ (reference sequence). Losses at the gene ends were 5 bases for V and 6 bases for J; bases not matched to a gene: 10. The CDR3 is 15 residues long. The CDR3 loop reads CASSPGTRGFDTQYF. CDR3 in DNA: TGTGCCAGCAGCCCCGGGACTAGAGGTTTTGATACGCAGTATTTT.